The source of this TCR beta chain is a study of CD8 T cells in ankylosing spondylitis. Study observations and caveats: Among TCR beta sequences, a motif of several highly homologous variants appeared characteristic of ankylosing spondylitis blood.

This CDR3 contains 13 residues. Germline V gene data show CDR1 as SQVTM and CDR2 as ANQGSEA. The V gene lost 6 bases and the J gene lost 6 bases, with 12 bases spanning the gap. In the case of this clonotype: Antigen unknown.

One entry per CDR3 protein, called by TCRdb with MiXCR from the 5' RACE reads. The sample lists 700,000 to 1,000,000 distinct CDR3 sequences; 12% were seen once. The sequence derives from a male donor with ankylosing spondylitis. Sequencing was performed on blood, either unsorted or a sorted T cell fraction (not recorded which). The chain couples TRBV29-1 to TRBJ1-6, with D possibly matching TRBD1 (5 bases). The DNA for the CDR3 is TGCAGCGTAGGGGAAGGATCTAATTCACCCCTCCACTTT. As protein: CSVGEGSNSPLHF.